Presented here are 21 T cell receptor beta chains from one specimen sequenced in a study of cytomegalovirus exposure and HLA in healthy donors. PCR employed 60 Vbeta and 13 Jbeta primers. The assay was immunoSEQ multiplex PCR, and TCRdb's table has in-frame clones only and misses some. The table shows about 120,000 clones, with about 80% occurring only once. The specimen sequenced was PBMCs. The receptors come from a man aged 55 to 69 in good health and CMV-seropositive.

J is TRBJ2-3 and V is TRBV2; D is possibly TRBD2 (6 bases). This CDR3 is 15 amino acids long. Germline CDR1 and CDR2: SNHLY and FYNNEI. With 4 bases removed from V and 6 bases from J, the gap between germline ends came to 17 bases. The CDR3 region is CASSGQRVPRDTQYF. DNA for the CDR3: TGTGCCAGCAGTGGCCAGCGGGTGCCCCGCGATACGCAGTATTTT. Supplemented by reference TRBV2 and TRBJ2-3, the full variable domain reads EPEVTQTPSHQVTQMGQEVILRCVPISNHLYFYWYRQILGQKVEFLVSFYNNEISEKSEIFDDQFSVERPDGSNFTLKIRSTKLEDSAMYFCASSGQRVPRDTQYFGPGTRLTVL.

Regarding this clone: At the DNA level, this CDR3 is encoded by other sequences in the same sample as well. DNA of the CDR3: TGCGCCAGCAGCTTCGGCGGGACTGATACGCAGTATTTT. It yields the protein CASSFGGTDTQYF. The chain couples TRBV5-1 to TRBJ2-3; possible D gene TRBD2, 6 bases. The CDR3 is 13 amino acids. V dropped 2 bases and J dropped 6 bases, with 10 bases sitting between them. CDR1 SGHRS and CDR2 YFSETQ come from the germline V gene.

The sample holds a few counts of this clone. This sequence joins TRBV7-9 and TRBJ2-2, with TRBD1 identical over 9 bases. Trimming removed 5 bases from V and 4 bases from J; junction bases left unmatched: 8. Germline lookup yields CDR1 SEHNR and CDR2 FQNEAQ (reference sequence). This CDR3 contains 16 residues. For the CDR3, the DNA is TGTGCCAGCAGCCCCGTCGGACAGGGGAGCACCGGGGAGCTGTTTTTT. This gives the protein CASSPVGQGSTGELFF.

This clone was counted between two and nine times. The chain recombines TRBV7-9 with TRBJ2-7; 13 bases match TRBD2. CDR3 length equals 15 residues. Germline values: CDR1 SEHNR, CDR2 FQNEAQ (reference sequence). V lost 5 bases, J lost 6 bases, and 7 bases stayed unmatched. This CDR3 reads CASSPRTSGSGEQYF. The CDR3 bases are TGTGCCAGCAGCCCCCGGACTAGCGGGAGTGGCGAGCAGTACTTC.

This chain joins TRBV2 and TRBJ2-1, with 8 bases that match TRBD2. Germline CDR1 reads SNHLY; CDR2 reads FYNNEI. V lost 4 bases and J lost 8; bases outside the gene matches: 13. This CDR3 is 16 amino acids long. The CDR3 bases are TGTGCCAGCAGTGGAACGACTAGCGCCCCTTCGGATGAGCAGTTCTTC. It encodes CASSGTTSAPSDEQFF.

This rearrangement joins TRBV5-1 to TRBJ2-1, with D possibly TRBD2 on 6 matching bases. Trimming stripped 4 bases from V and 7 bases from J, with 12 bases between. This CDR3 comprises 13 residues. Germline lookup yields CDR1 SGHRS and CDR2 YFSETQ. The DNA of the CDR3 is TGCGCCAGCAGCGCCGGGACTGGGAATGAGCAGTTCTTC. Translated, it gives CASSAGTGNEQFF. The variable domain in full, with the rest retrieved from reference TRBV5-1 and TRBJ2-1, is KAGVTQTPRYLIKTRGQQVTLSCSPISGHRSVSWYQQTPGQGLQFLFEYFSETQRNKGNFPGRFSGRQFSNSRSEMNVSTLELGDSALYLCASSAGTGNEQFFGPGTRLTVL.

This chain uses TRBV15 with TRBJ2-6; D call uncertain. Trimming left V 0 bases short and J 0 bases short, with 6 bases between. CDR1 and CDR2 from the germline V gene are LNHNV and YYDKDF (reference sequence). This CDR3 has 16 amino acids. CDR3 sequence (DNA): TGTGCCACCAGCAGAGATCGGTCCTCTGGGGCCAACGTCCTGACTTTC. As protein: CATSRDRSSGANVLTF.

This rearrangement joins TRBV2 to TRBJ1-1; 12 nucleotides line up with TRBD1. J lost 5 bases, V lost 4 bases, and 17 bases had no gene match. This CDR3 comprises 19 residues. CDR1 and CDR2 (germline): SNHLY, FYNNEI. The CDR3 nucleotides are TGTGCCAGCAGTGGTCTTCCCCGGGGGGGACAGGGGGCTGGGACTGAAGCTTTCTTT. This translates into CASSGLPRGGQGAGTEAFF.

This clone has just a few counts. V is TRBV5-6 and J is TRBJ1-5; the match to TRBD1 covers 8 bases. The germline CDR1 and CDR2 sequences are SGHDT and YYEEEE. V dropped 0 bases and J dropped 2; count of bases not matched to a gene: 4. The length of the CDR3 is 16 residues. In nucleotides, the CDR3 is TGTGCCAGCAGCTTGGGTTCGGGACAGGGCAATCAGCCCCAGCATTTT. Protein product: CASSLGSGQGNQPQHF.

The rearrangement links TRBV5-1 to TRBJ2-7, with 9 bases lining up with TRBD2. Germline CDR1 is SGHRS and CDR2 is YFSETQ. With V trimmed by 4 bases and J by 6 bases, 8 bases remained unmatched. The CDR3 is 14 residues long. CDR3 in DNA: TGCGCCAGCAGCCTGCCGGGACTAGCATCCGAGCAGTACTTC. It encodes CASSLPGLASEQYF.

The chain combines TRBV30 with TRBJ2-1, with TRBD2 as a possible D gene (6 bases). The CDR3 covers 15 residues. Trimming removed 3 bases at V and 3 bases at J, with 15 bases between. CDR1 is GTSNPN, CDR2 SVGIG, per germline (reference sequence). The CDR3 is CAWRRTSLSYNEQFF. The CDR3 nucleotides read TGTGCCTGGAGGCGAACTAGCTTAAGCTACAATGAGCAGTTCTTC.

The V and J genes are TRBV9 and TRBJ1-2; 8 bases are shared with TRBD1. V trimming: 6 bases; J trimming: 3 bases; junction bases outside the gene matches: 4. The CDR3 contains 13 residues. Germline assignment: CDR1 SGDLS and CDR2 YYNGEE. CDR3 sequence reads: CASTPGGDYGYTF. The CDR3 DNA reads as TGTGCCAGCACCCCAGGGGGCGACTATGGCTACACCTTC.

This clone was seen a few times. The rearrangement uses TRBV5-1 and TRBJ1-1, with no clear D. Germline assignment: CDR1 SGHRS and CDR2 YFSETQ. V was clipped by 0 bases and J by 4 bases, with 13 bases between them. The CDR3 runs to 15 residues. As DNA, the CDR3 is TGCGCCAGCAGCTTGGATCCGCCCCCGGGCACTGAAGCTTTCTTT. Translation: CASSLDPPPGTEAFF.

This chain connects TRBV7-6 to TRBJ2-1; D is unclear. CDR3 length: 16 amino acids. The V end lost 2 bases, the J end lost 8 bases, and 19 bases lay between the germline ends. CDR1 and CDR2 from the germline V gene are SGHVS and FNYEAQ. The CDR3 DNA reads TGTGCCAGCAGCTTAAAAGCAGGATTGAGAGTATATGAGCAGTTCTTC. Protein product: CASSLKAGLRVYEQFF.

This clone was seen a single time. The chain uses TRBV2 and TRBJ2-3; tentative D call: TRBD2 (5 bases). Per germline, CDR1 SNHLY and CDR2 FYNNEI. V was clipped by 4 bases and J by 2 bases, with 7 bases between them. The CDR3 covers 13 residues. CDR3 sequence reads: CASSVLVTDTQYF. CDR3 DNA sequence: TGTGCCAGCAGTGTACTAGTCACAGATACGCAGTATTTT.

This sequence joins TRBV29-1 and TRBJ2-5; TRBD1 matches at 12 bases. V was clipped by 7 bases and J by 5 bases; unmatched bases: 11. There are 15 residues in the CDR3. Per the germline V gene, CDR1 is SQVTM and CDR2 is ANQGSEA. The CDR3 region is CSASAGQGAWETQYF. Here the CDR3 DNA reads TGCAGCGCCTCCGCGGGACAGGGGGCTTGGGAGACCCAGTACTTC.

The J gene is TRBJ2-3, the V gene TRBV4-1; TRBD1 matches 7 bases. Per germline, CDR1 MGHRA and CDR2 YSYEKL. J was trimmed by 4 bases and V by 2 bases; bases with no gene match: 0. The length of the CDR3 is 13 residues. CDR3 DNA: TGCGCCAGCAGCCAACAGGGGGCAGATACGCAGTATTTT. It codes for CASSQQGADTQYF.

This clone was found once. The J gene is TRBJ2-2, the V gene TRBV5-1; TRBD1 matches at 8 bases. Germline assignment: CDR1 SGHRS and CDR2 YFSETQ. V lost 4 bases, J lost 4 bases, and 9 bases stayed unmatched. The CDR3 extends over 16 amino acids. CDR3 nucleotides: TGCGCCAGCAGCAGAACGACAGGGGTGAGCACCGGGGAGCTGTTTTTT. Its translation is CASSRTTGVSTGELFF.

V usage is TRBV5-1 and J usage is TRBJ2-7; 9 bases fit TRBD1. CDR1 is SGHRS, CDR2 YFSETQ, per germline. CDR3 size: 13 residues. The V and J ends lost 3 bases and 6 bases, in that order; junction bases with no gene match: 4. The CDR3 region is CASSWGQGREQYF. The CDR3 nucleotides read TGCGCCAGCAGCTGGGGACAGGGCCGCGAGCAGTACTTC.

V and J are TRBV7-3 and TRBJ2-2, with D tentatively TRBD2 (6 bases). This CDR3 is 15 amino acids long. Germline assignment: CDR1 SGHTA and CDR2 FQGTGA. Trimming cost V 1 base and J 1 base, with 7 bases left between them. The CDR3: CASSLNGGNTGELFF. Written as DNA, the CDR3 is TGTGCCAGCAGCTTAAACGGGGGGAACACCGGGGAGCTGTTTTTT.

J is TRBJ1-1 and V is TRBV7-9; 7 positions match TRBD1. Germline assignment: CDR1 SEHNR and CDR2 FQNEAQ (reference sequence). This CDR3 comprises 15 residues. The junction had 9 bases not matched to a gene; V was cut back by 5 bases and J by 3 bases. DNA of the CDR3: TGTGCCAGCAGCCACAGGGGTTCCTTAGACACTGAAGCTTTCTTT. It encodes CASSHRGSLDTEAFF. The full variable domain, with the rest looked up from reference TRBV7-9 and TRBJ1-1, is DTGVSQNPRHKITKRGQNVTFRCDPISEHNRLYWYRQTLGQGPEFLTYFQNEAQLEKSRLLSDRFSAERPKGSFSTLEIQRTEQGDSAMYLCASSHRGSLDTEAFFGQGTRLTVV.